The next 30 T cell receptor beta chains were all read from a single sample in a study of blood T cell repertoires in COVID-19. TCRdb's table, derived via immunoSEQ multiplex PCR, lists solely in-frame clones and lacks some. There are 30,000 to 40,000 clones in the sample; about 86% occur only once, and around 6.6% lies in the top ten. Source material: peripheral blood. The receptor set was obtained from a human donor in a cohort sampled during active COVID-19.

The chain has TRBV16 and TRBJ2-1; 8 bases fit TRBD2. The CDR3 loop spans 15 amino acids. V shed 6 bases and J 4 bases; nucleotides not matched to a gene: 8. Per germline, CDR1 KGHSY and CDR2 FQNENV. CDR3 in amino acids: CASSPPSGPYNEQFF. The CDR3 nucleotides are TGTGCCAGCAGTCCACCTAGCGGGCCTTACAATGAGCAGTTCTTC.

The chain links TRBV5-1 to TRBJ1-1, with no clear D. Germline V CDR1 and CDR2: SGHRS, YFSETQ. CDR3 size: 11 residues. V lost 5 bases, J lost 5 bases, and 7 bases lay in between. The CDR3 DNA follows: TGCGCCAGCAGGGCGGGGACTGAAGCTTTCTTT. This encodes CASRAGTEAFF.

The chain couples TRBV6-5 to TRBJ2-2; 7 bases line up with TRBD2. This CDR3 has 13 amino acids. V lost 10 bases and J lost 7; bases outside the gene matches: 9. CDR1 is MNHEY and CDR2 is SVGAGI in the germline V gene. The CDR3: CATTGGGSGELFF. DNA for the CDR3: TGTGCCACCACGGGGGGAGGTAGCGGGGAGCTGTTTTTT.

This clone was recorded only once. The chain joins TRBV9 to TRBJ2-1; 8 bases are shared with TRBD2. The length of the CDR3 is 13 residues. The germline CDR1 and CDR2 sequences are SGDLS and YYNGEE. J gave up 16 bases and V 3 bases, and 12 bases lay outside the gene matches. The CDR3, as DNA: TGTGCCAGCAGCGCCACCGCGGGTAGCGGGATATTCTTC. It is translated as CASSATAGSGIFF.

This chain uses TRBV6-6 with TRBJ2-5; 8 bases align to TRBD2. The CDR3 is 14 residues long. Germline V gene sequence: CDR1 MNHNY, CDR2 SVGAGI (reference sequence). V shed 7 bases and J 5 bases; nucleotides not matched to a gene: 9. The CDR3 reads CASTLPGGAETQYF. The CDR3 DNA reads TGTGCCAGCACCCTGCCGGGAGGGGCTGAGACCCAGTACTTC.

The rearrangement uses TRBV10-2 and TRBJ2-7; D not certain. Between the trimmed V and J ends, which lost 6 bases and 2 bases, there was a span of 14 bases. CDR3 length: 14 amino acids. Germline assignment: CDR1 WSHSY and CDR2 SAAADI. DNA of the CDR3: TGCGCCAGCAGACCGGGTTTATTAACCTACGAGCAGTACTTC. It is translated as CASRPGLLTYEQYF.

The chain carries TRBV27 and TRBJ2-3; 7 bases fit TRBD2. The V gene's germline CDR1 is MNHEY and CDR2 SMNVEV (reference sequence). This CDR3 region has 16 residues. The V and J ends lost 0 bases and 6 bases, in that order; junction bases with no gene match: 9. CDR3 DNA: TGTGCCAGCAGTTTATCTCTGGCTAGCGGTGAGGATACGCAGTATTTT. This gives the protein CASSLSLASGEDTQYF.

This clone was observed a few times. The chain carries TRBV7-8 and TRBJ1-4, with 7 bases identical to TRBD1. The V gene end was trimmed by 1 base and the J gene end by 6 bases; junction bases not matched to a gene: 8. This CDR3 has 16 residues. CDR1 and CDR2 (germline): SGHVS, FQNEAQ. The CDR3 nucleotides are TGTGCCAGCAGCTTAGGAGCGGGCAGGGGGTATGAAAAACTGTTTTTT. This translates into CASSLGAGRGYEKLFF. Full variable domain (rest looked up from reference TRBV7-8 and TRBJ1-4): GAGVSQSPRYKVAKRGQDVALRCDPISGHVSLFWYQQALGQGPEFLTYFQNEAQLDKSGLPSDRFFAERPEGSVSTLKIQRTQQEDSAVYLCASSLGAGRGYEKLFFGSGTQLSVL.

The CDR3, as DNA: TGTGCCAGCATCAACGGAGGGTTTAATTCACCCCTCCACTTT. Encoded protein: CASINGGFNSPLHF. The rearrangement uses TRBV28 and TRBJ1-6; D is uncertain. In germline, CDR1 is MDHEN, CDR2 SYDVKM. The CDR3 consists of 14 residues. V dropped 7 bases and J dropped 6 bases, with 13 bases sitting between them.

The V gene is TRBV29-1, the J gene TRBJ2-1, with D possibly matching TRBD2 (6 bases). Trimming shortened V by 4 bases and J by 3 bases, and 13 bases separated the two germline ends. This CDR3 is 14 amino acids long. Germline-derived CDR1 and CDR2 are SQVTM and ANQGSEA. The CDR3 nucleotides read TGCAGCGTTGCCCAGGCAGCGGGCTACAATGAGCAGTTCTTC. Protein: CSVAQAAGYNEQFF.

CDR3 protein: CASSRPSGEQFF. The CDR3 DNA is TGTGCCAGCAGCCGACCTAGCGGAGAGCAGTTCTTC. The J gene is TRBJ2-1, the V gene TRBV6-5; 7 bases fit TRBD2. Germline assignment: CDR1 MNHEY and CDR2 SVGAGI. Trimming cost V 6 bases and J 10 bases; bases outside gene matches: 6. The CDR3 sequence is 12 residues long.

V usage is TRBV7-6 and J usage is TRBJ2-5; D may be TRBD1 (6 bases). The V end was cut by 2 bases, the J end by 1 base, with 17 bases between. The CDR3 spans 17 residues. CDR1 and CDR2 from the germline V gene are SGHVS and FNYEAQ. Here the CDR3 DNA reads TGTGCCAGCAGCTTACAGCAGGGGTTAAACGCCCAAGAGACCCAGTACTTC. It is translated as CASSLQQGLNAQETQYF.

This sequence joins TRBV2 and TRBJ1-1; a possible D gene is TRBD1 (5 bases). The CDR3 runs to 11 residues. The germline V and J ends were trimmed by 10 bases and 4 bases, with 10 bases remaining between them. CDR1 and CDR2 from the germline V gene are SNHLY and FYNNEI. The CDR3 region has the DNA TGTGCCACCCAAGGGGTCACTGAAGCTTTCTTT. Its translation is CATQGVTEAFF.

The V call is TRBV3-1 (or the pseudogene TRBV3-2), the J call TRBJ2-1; D call uncertain. V was shortened by 2 bases and J by 7 bases, with 6 bases between the two germline ends. The CDR3 sequence is 12 residues long. The germline V gene has CDR1 LGHDT and CDR2 YNNKEL (reference sequence). CDR3 residues: CASSQLENEQFF. The CDR3 DNA sequence: TGTGCCAGCAGCCAATTAGAAAATGAGCAGTTCTTC.

This sequence joins TRBV28 and TRBJ1-4; tentatively, D is TRBD1 (6 bases). The length of the CDR3 is 13 residues. The V and J ends lost 6 bases and 7 bases respectively, with 12 bases between them. Per germline, CDR1 MDHEN and CDR2 SYDVKM. CDR3 amino acids: CASRTGVTEKLFF. The CDR3 nucleotides read TGTGCCAGCAGGACAGGTGTTACTGAAAAACTGTTTTTT.

The rearrangement links TRBV6-2 or TRBV6-3 to TRBJ1-1; D is unclear. The CDR3 runs 15 residues. V was cut by 2 bases and J by 5 bases, with 15 bases left in between. CDR1 and CDR2 (germline): MNHEY, SVGEGT. In DNA form, the CDR3 reads TGTGCCAGCAGTTACGCCACAACCAGAGGGACTGAAGCTTTCTTT. Encoded protein: CASSYATTRGTEAFF.

The chain links TRBV30 to TRBJ1-1; 11 bases align to TRBD1. Germline CDR1 GTSNPN, CDR2 SVGIG (reference sequence). CDR3 length: 13 residues. CDR3 nucleotide sequence: TGTGGGGACAGGGGGTTTGTGAACACTGAAGCTTTCTTT. It encodes CGDRGFVNTEAFF. Complete variable domain (other parts from reference TRBV30 and TRBJ1-1): SQTIHQWPATLVQPVGSPLSLECTVEGTSNPNLYWYRQAAGRGLQLLFYSVGIGQISSEVPQNLSASRPQDRQFILSSKKLLLSDSGFYLCGDRGFVNTEAFFGQGTRLTVV.

The table lists this clone with a count of one. The J gene is TRBJ2-1, the V gene TRBV11-3; D is undetermined. Trimming pared 3 bases from V and 6 bases from J, leaving 15 bases between. The CDR3 spans 15 residues. Germline CDR1 is SGHNT and CDR2 is YENEEA. The CDR3 protein is CASSFTGLVSNEQFF. CDR3 sequence (DNA): TGTGCCAGCAGCTTTACCGGGTTGGTGTCCAATGAGCAGTTCTTC.

This clone came up a few times. The chain employs TRBV7-9 and TRBJ2-1; 10 positions match TRBD2. The germline V gene has CDR1 SEHNR and CDR2 FQNEAQ (reference sequence). The CDR3 length is 16 residues. V gave up 5 bases and J gave up 3 bases; unmatched junction bases: 7. This chain's CDR3 is CASSAGLAGDYNEQFF. CDR3 DNA sequence: TGTGCCAGCAGCGCCGGCCTAGCGGGAGACTACAATGAGCAGTTCTTC.

The rearrangement links TRBV5-8 to TRBJ1-5; 12 nucleotides agree with TRBD1. V trimming: 4 bases; J trimming: 8 bases; junction bases outside the gene matches: 10. The V gene's germline CDR1 is SGHTS and CDR2 YDEGEE. CDR3 length: 16 residues. For the CDR3, the DNA is TGTGCCAGCAGCACCGGGACAGGGGGCTTTTTGGAGCCCCAGCATTTT. Residues: CASSTGTGGFLEPQHF. The complete variable domain, with remaining parts taken from reference TRBV5-8 and TRBJ1-5, reads EAGVTQSPTHLIKTRGQQATLRCSPISGHTSVYWYQQALGLGLQFLLWYDEGEERNRGNFPPRFSGRQFPNYSSELNVNALELEDSALYLCASSTGTGGFLEPQHFGDGTRLSIL.

The chain carries TRBV10-2 and TRBJ2-7, with D possibly matching TRBD1 (5 bases). CDR3 length: 13 residues. The germline V and J ends were trimmed by 4 bases and 3 bases, with 10 bases remaining between them. Germline CDR1 WSHSY, CDR2 SAAADI. In nucleotides, the CDR3 is TGCGCCAGCAGTGCCATAGACAGCTACGAGCAGTACTTC. Translated: CASSAIDSYEQYF.

V usage is TRBV18 and J usage is TRBJ2-5; possibly TRBD2 for D (6 bases). The CDR3 spans 18 residues. The germline CDR1 and CDR2 sequences are KGHSH and LQKENI. Between the trimmed V and J ends, which lost 1 base and 0 bases, there was a span of 18 bases. CDR3 DNA: TGTGCCAGCTCACCACTGGGATGGACGGGGAGGTACCAAGAGACCCAGTACTTC. The encoded protein is CASSPLGWTGRYQETQYF.

The chain couples TRBV27 to TRBJ2-2, with 9 bases aligning to TRBD1. Germline V lookup: CDR1 MNHEY, CDR2 SMNVEV (reference sequence). With V trimmed by 4 bases and J by 2 bases, 11 bases remained unmatched. CDR3 length: 18 amino acids. CDR3 residues: CASSSGTGKVFNTGELFF. The CDR3 nucleotides read TGTGCCAGCAGTTCAGGGACAGGGAAGGTATTTAACACCGGGGAGCTGTTTTTT.

The chain carries TRBV18 and TRBJ1-3, with D possibly TRBD1 on 6 matching bases. The CDR3 runs 15 residues. Germline assignment: CDR1 KGHSH and CDR2 LQKENI. The V and J ends lost 3 bases and 6 bases respectively, with 15 bases between them. This CDR3 reads CASSPERTVANTIYF. DNA for the CDR3: TGTGCCAGCTCACCCGAAAGGACAGTCGCAAACACCATATATTTT.

This clone occurred a few times. V is TRBV27 and J is TRBJ2-1, with D hard to call. Germline V lookup: CDR1 MNHEY, CDR2 SMNVEV (reference sequence). V was pared by 0 bases and J by 9 bases, with 9 bases between. CDR3 size: 13 residues. CDR3 in amino acids: CASSLSELGEQFF. The CDR3 nucleotides are TGTGCCAGCAGTTTATCAGAACTCGGTGAGCAGTTCTTC.

This clone showed up just a few times. The V call is TRBV7-2, the J call TRBJ2-3, with D possibly being TRBD2 (6 bases). V lost 5 bases to trimming and J lost 6 bases, with 24 bases between them. CDR3 length: 17 amino acids. Germline V gene data show CDR1 as SGHTA and CDR2 as FQGNSA. Here the CDR3 reads CASSPQGGLRLGDTQYF. CDR3 coding DNA: TGTGCCAGCAGCCCTCAGGGAGGACTACGATTGGGGGATACGCAGTATTTT.

The chain uses TRBV5-1 and TRBJ2-2; 8 nucleotides align to TRBD1. The CDR3 has 14 residues. Per the germline V gene, CDR1 is SGHRS and CDR2 is YFSETQ. V shed 0 bases, J shed 5 bases, and the junction held 0 bases outside the gene matches. In DNA form, the CDR3 reads TGCGCCAGCAGCTTGGGGACAGGGACCGGGGAGCTGTTTTTT. This codes for CASSLGTGTGELFF.

The V call is TRBV18, the J call TRBJ2-7, with 7 bases lining up with TRBD1. CDR1 and CDR2 (germline): KGHSH, LQKENI. The CDR3 runs to 13 residues. Trimming took 3 bases from V and 4 from J; bases not matched to a gene: 3. The CDR3 sequence: CASSPGQQYEQYF. CDR3 nucleotide sequence: TGTGCCAGCTCACCGGGACAGCAATACGAGCAGTACTTC.

This chain links TRBV2 with TRBJ1-5; no reliable D call. The CDR3 sequence is 13 residues long. The ends were cut back, 3 bases at V and 7 bases at J, with 10 bases in the middle. In germline, CDR1 is SNHLY, CDR2 FYNNEI. The DNA for the CDR3 is TGTGCCAGCAGTGATGAGGAGGTCCAGCCCCAGCATTTT. Translated, it gives CASSDEEVQPQHF.

The CDR3, as DNA: TGTGCCAGTAGTCTACAGGGCACTGAAGCTTTCTTT. Encoded protein: CASSLQGTEAFF. This chain uses TRBV19 with TRBJ1-1; D might be TRBD1 (6 bases). The CDR3 contains 12 residues. The V gene's germline CDR1 is LNHDA and CDR2 SQIVND (reference sequence). With 5 bases removed from V and 4 bases from J, the gap between germline ends came to 8 bases.